Listed below are T cell receptor beta chains from one sample, sequenced in a study of T cell clusters in autoimmune cytopenias. TCRdb reprocessed the multiplex PCR reads and reports one entry per CDR3 protein, with no DNA. There are approximately 2,100 distinct CDR3 sequences in the sample, with more than 6.5% held by the top ten. The same data also contributed to another study, on T cell repertoires in aging, cancer and after chemotherapy.

Sequenced material: peripheral blood. These receptors all come from a human donor in good health. Both conserved end residues are part of each CDR3. Fields, in order: V gene, clone size, J gene, CDR3 protein. Size is stated for part of the rows, as once, few or many counts, or as a class when the clone is expanded.

V: TRBV7-9; size: medium-sized; J: TRBJ1-2; CDR3: CASSLGVNYGYTF
V: TRBV12-3/TRBV12-4; size: .; J: TRBJ1-1; CDR3: CASSFNSGTEAFF
V: TRBV6-1; size: large; J: TRBJ2-1; CDR3: CASSEGGEAHEQFF
V: TRBV20-1; size: medium-sized; J: TRBJ1-5; CDR3: CSGTDSNQPQHF
V: TRBV20-1; size: .; J: TRBJ2-1; CDR3: CSAKILAGGGEFF
V: TRBV7-2; size: medium-sized; J: TRBJ1-2; CDR3: CASSLPRTEYGYTF
V: TRBV11-1; size: .; J: TRBJ2-7; CDR3: CASSPSGGRRYEQYF
V: TRBV5-1; size: .; J: TRBJ1-2; CDR3: CATTVRQGEGYTF
V: TRBV5-5; size: .; J: TRBJ2-3; CDR3: CASSFWTGGTDTQYF
V: TRBV29-1; size: large; J: TRBJ2-7; CDR3: CSVEEIDSYEQYF
V: TRBV5-6; size: medium-sized; J: TRBJ2-7; CDR3: CASSWDRDEQYF
V: TRBV6-1; size: medium-sized; J: TRBJ2-7; CDR3: CASSDEGAWTYEQYF
V: TRBV6-5; size: medium-sized; J: TRBJ1-1; CDR3: CASSRDSEYTEAFF
V: TRBV7-9; size: medium-sized; J: TRBJ1-4; CDR3: CASSYGTGDGEKLFF
V: TRBV27; size: medium-sized; J: TRBJ2-1; CDR3: CASSLETGASFFEQFF
V: TRBV11-2; size: medium-sized; J: TRBJ2-4; CDR3: CASRRENIQYF
V: TRBV28; size: .; J: TRBJ2-7; CDR3: CASSSRNLSYEQYF
V: TRBV7-2; size: .; J: TRBJ1-4; CDR3: CASSLRVTGSPNEKLFF
V: TRBV5-4; size: medium-sized; J: TRBJ1-5; CDR3: CASSPDPNQPQHF
V: TRBV12-3/TRBV12-4; size: .; J: TRBJ1-1; CDR3: CASTSEGRNTEAFF
V: TRBV19; size: medium-sized; J: TRBJ1-4; CDR3: CASKDLGIATNEKLFF